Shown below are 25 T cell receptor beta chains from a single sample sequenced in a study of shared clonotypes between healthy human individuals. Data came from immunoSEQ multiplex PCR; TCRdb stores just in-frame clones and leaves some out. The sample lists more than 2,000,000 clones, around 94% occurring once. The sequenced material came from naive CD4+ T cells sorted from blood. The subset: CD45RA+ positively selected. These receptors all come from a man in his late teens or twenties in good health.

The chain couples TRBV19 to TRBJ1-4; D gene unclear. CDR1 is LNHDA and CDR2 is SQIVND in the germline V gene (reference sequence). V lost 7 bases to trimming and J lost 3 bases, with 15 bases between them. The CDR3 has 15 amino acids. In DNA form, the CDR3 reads TGTGCCAGTACCTCGAGGTCGAAAGCTAATGAAAAACTGTTTTTT. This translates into CASTSRSKANEKLFF.

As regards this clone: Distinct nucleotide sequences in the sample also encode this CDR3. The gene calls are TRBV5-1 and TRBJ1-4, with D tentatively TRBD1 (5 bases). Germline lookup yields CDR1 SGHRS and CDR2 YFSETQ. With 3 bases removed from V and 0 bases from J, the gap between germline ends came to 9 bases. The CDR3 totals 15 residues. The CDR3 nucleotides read TGCGCCAGCAGCTCGGGACGGGCAACTAATGAAAAACTGTTTTTT. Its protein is CASSSGRATNEKLFF.

In DNA, the CDR3 is TGTGCCAGCAGCTTAGATCGTGGAGCGGAGCAGTTCTTC. It encodes CASSLDRGAEQFF. The chain is built from TRBV11-2 and TRBJ2-1, with D unclear. The CDR3 is 13 amino acids. Germline V gene data show CDR1 as SGHAT and CDR2 as FQNNGV. The germline V and J ends were trimmed by 0 bases and 10 bases, with 10 bases remaining between them.

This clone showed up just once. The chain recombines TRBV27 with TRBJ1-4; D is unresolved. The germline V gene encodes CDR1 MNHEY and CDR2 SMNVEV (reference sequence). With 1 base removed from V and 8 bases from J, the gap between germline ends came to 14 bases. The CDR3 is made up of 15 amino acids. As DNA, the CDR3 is TGTGCCAGCAGTTTATTGAGCGGGCGCGGAGAAAAACTGTTTTTT. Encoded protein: CASSLLSGRGEKLFF.

This CDR3 reads CASSTGTPSYNEQFF. The CDR3 nucleotides are TGTGCCAGCAGCACCGGGACTCCCTCCTACAATGAGCAGTTCTTC. The chain has TRBV11-2 and TRBJ2-1; maybe TRBD2 (6 bases). The CDR3 runs to 15 residues. The V end lost 5 bases, the J end lost 0 bases, and 11 bases lay between the germline ends. The germline V gene encodes CDR1 SGHAT and CDR2 FQNNGV.

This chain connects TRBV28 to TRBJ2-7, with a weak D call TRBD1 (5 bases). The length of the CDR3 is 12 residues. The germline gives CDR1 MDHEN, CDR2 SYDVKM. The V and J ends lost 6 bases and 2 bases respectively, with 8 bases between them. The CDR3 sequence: CASSDRPYEQYF. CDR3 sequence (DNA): TGTGCCAGCAGCGACAGACCCTACGAGCAGTACTTC.

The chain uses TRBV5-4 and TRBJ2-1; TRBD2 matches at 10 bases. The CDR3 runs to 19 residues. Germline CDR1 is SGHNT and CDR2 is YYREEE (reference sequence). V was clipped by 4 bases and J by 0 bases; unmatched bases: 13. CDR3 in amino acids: CASSSSGRSLSRSYNEQFF. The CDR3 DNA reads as TGTGCCAGCAGCAGTAGCGGGAGGTCCCTGTCCCGCTCCTACAATGAGCAGTTCTTC.

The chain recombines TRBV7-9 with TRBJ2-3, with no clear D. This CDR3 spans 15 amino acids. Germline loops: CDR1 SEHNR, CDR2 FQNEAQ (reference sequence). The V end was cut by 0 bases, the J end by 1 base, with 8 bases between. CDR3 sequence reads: CASSLAGIGTDTQYF. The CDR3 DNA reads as TGTGCCAGCAGCTTAGCGGGGATCGGCACAGATACGCAGTATTTT.

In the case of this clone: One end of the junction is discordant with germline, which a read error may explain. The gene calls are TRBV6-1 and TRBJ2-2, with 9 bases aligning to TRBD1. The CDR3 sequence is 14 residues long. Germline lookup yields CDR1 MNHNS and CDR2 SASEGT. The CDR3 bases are TGTGCCAGCATAGGACAGGGGAACGCCGGGGAGCTGTTTTTT. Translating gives CASIGQGNAGELFF.

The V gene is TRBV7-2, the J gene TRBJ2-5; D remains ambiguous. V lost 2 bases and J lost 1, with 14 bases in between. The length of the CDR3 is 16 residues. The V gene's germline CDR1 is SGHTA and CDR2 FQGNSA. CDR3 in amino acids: CASSLNGGTIQETQYF. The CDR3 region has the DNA TGTGCCAGCAGCTTAAATGGCGGTACTATCCAAGAGACCCAGTACTTC.

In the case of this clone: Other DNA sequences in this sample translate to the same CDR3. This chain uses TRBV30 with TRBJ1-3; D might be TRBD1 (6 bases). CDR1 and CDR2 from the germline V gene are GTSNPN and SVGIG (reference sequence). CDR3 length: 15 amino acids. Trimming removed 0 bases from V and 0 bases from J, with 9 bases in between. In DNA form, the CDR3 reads TGTGCCTGGAGTGTGGGGGGGCCCTCTGGAAACACCATATATTTT. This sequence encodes CAWSVGGPSGNTIYF.

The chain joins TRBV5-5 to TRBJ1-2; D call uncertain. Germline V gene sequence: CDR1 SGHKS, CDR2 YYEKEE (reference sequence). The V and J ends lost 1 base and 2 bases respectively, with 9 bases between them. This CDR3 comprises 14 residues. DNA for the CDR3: TGTGCCAGCAGCTTGAATGCCTTAAACTATGGCTACACCTTC. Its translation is CASSLNALNYGYTF. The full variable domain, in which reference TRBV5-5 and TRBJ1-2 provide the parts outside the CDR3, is DAGVTQSPTHLIKTRGQQVTLRCSPISGHKSVSWYQQVLGQGPQFIFQYYEKEERGRGNFPDRFSARQFPNYSSELNVNALLLGDSALYLCASSLNALNYGYTFGSGTRLTVV.

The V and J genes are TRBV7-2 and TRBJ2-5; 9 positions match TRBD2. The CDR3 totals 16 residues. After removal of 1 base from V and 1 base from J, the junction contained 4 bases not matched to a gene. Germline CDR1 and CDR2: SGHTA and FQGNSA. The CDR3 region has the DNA TGTGCCAGCAGCTTAGTCCTAGCGGGGAGCCAAGAGACCCAGTACTTC. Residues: CASSLVLAGSQETQYF. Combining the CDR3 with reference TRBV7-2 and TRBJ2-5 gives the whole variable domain GAGVSQSPSNKVTEKGKDVELRCDPISGHTALYWYRQSLGQGLEFLIYFQGNSAPDKSGLPSDRFSAERTGGSVSTLTIQRTQQEDSAVYLCASSLVLAGSQETQYFGPGTRLLVL.

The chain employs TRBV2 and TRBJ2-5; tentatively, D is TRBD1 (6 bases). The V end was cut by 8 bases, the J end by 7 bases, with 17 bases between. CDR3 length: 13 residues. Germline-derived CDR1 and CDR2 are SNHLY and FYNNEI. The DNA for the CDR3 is TGTGCCAGCGGCACAGGGATCACGGGGACCCAGTACTTC. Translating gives CASGTGITGTQYF.

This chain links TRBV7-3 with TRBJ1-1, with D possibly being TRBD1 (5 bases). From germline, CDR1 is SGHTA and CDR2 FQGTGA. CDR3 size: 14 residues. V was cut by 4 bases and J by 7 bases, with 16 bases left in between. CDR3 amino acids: CASSSQGDDSEAFF. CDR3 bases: TGTGCCAGCAGCTCCCAGGGTGATGATAGTGAAGCTTTCTTT.

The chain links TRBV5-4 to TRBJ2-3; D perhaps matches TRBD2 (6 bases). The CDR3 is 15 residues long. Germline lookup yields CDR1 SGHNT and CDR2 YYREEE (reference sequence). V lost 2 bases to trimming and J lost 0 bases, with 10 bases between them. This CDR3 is CASSFGLASTDTQYF. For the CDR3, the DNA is TGTGCCAGCAGCTTTGGTCTAGCGAGCACAGATACGCAGTATTTT.

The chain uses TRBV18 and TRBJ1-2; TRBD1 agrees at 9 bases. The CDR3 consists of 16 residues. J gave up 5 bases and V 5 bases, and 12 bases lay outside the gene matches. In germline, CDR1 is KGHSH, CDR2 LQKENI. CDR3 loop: CASSSTGGNSLYGYTF. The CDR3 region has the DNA TGTGCCAGCTCATCTACAGGGGGCAATAGTTTATATGGCTACACCTTC.

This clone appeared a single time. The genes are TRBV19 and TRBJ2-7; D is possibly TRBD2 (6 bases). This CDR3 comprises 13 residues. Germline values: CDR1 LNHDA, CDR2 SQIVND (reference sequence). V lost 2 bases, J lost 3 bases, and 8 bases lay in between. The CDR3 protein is CASSIPGVYEQYF. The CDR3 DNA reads TGTGCCAGTAGTATACCGGGAGTCTACGAGCAGTACTTC. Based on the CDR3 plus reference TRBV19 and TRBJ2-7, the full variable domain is DGGITQSPKYLFRKEGQNVTLSCEQNLNHDAMYWYRQDPGQGLRLIYYSQIVNDFQKGDIAEGYSVSREKKESFPLTVTSAQKNPTAFYLCASSIPGVYEQYFGPGTRLTVT.

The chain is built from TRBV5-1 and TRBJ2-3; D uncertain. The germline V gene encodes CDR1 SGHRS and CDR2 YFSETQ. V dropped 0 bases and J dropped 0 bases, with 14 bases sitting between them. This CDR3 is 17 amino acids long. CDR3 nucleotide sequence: TGCGCCAGCAGCTTGGGAGCTGGCATTACCAGCACAGATACGCAGTATTTT. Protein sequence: CASSLGAGITSTDTQYF.

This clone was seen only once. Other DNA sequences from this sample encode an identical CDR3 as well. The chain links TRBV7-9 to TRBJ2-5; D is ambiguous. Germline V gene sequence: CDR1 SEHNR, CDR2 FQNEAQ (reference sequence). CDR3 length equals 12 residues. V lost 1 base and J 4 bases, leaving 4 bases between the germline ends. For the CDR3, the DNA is TGTGCCAGCAGCTTAGTCCTAGAGACCCAGTACTTC. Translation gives CASSLVLETQYF.

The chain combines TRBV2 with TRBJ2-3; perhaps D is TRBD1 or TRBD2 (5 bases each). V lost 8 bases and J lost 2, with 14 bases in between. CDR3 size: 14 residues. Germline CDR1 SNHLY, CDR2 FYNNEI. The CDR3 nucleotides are TGTGCCAGCCACCTGGGGGAGAACACAGATACGCAGTATTTT. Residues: CASHLGENTDTQYF.

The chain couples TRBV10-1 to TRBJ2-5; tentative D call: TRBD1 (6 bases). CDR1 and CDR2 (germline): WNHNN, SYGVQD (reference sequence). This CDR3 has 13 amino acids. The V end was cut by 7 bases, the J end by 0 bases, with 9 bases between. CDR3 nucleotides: TGCGCCAGCATTGGGGACAACCAAGAGACCCAGTACTTC. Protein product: CASIGDNQETQYF.

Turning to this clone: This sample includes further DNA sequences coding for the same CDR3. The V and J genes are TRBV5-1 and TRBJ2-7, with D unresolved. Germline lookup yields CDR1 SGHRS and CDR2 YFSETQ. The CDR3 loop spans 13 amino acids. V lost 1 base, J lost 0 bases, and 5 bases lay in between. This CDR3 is CASSLPDSYEQYF. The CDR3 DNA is TGCGCCAGCAGCTTGCCCGACTCCTACGAGCAGTACTTC. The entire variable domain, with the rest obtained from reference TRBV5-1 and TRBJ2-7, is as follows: KAGVTQTPRYLIKTRGQQVTLSCSPISGHRSVSWYQQTPGQGLQFLFEYFSETQRNKGNFPGRFSGRQFSNSRSEMNVSTLELGDSALYLCASSLPDSYEQYFGPGTRLTVT.

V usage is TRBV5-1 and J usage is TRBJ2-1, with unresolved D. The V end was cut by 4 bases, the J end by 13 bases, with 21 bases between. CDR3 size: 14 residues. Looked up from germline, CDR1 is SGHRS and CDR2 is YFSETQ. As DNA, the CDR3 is TGCGCCAGCAGCCCGCTCCGGAGAGCGCCGACACAGTTCTTC. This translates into CASSPLRRAPTQFF.

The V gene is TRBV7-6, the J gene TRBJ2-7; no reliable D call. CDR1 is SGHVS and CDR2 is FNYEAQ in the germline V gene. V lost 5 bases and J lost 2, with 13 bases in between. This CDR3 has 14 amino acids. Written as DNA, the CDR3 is TGTGCCAGCAGCCCGGGTTTGGACGCCTACGAGCAGTACTTC. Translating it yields CASSPGLDAYEQYF.